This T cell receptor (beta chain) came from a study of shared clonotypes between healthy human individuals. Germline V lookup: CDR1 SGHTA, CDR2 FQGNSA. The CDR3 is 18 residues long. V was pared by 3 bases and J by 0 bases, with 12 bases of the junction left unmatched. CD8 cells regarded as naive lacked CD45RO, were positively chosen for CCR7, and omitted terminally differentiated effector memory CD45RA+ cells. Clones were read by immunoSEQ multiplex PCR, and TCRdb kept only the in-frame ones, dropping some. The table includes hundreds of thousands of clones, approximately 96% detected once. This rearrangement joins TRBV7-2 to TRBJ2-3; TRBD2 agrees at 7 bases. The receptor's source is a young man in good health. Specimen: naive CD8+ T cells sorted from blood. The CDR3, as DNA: TGTGCCAGCAGCTTCTCATCTAGCGGCAAAGCGAGCACAGATACGCAGTATTTT. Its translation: CASSFSSSGKASTDTQYF.